The 30 T cell receptor beta chains presented below share a single source sample, sequenced in a study of radiotherapy plus CTLA-4 blockade in lung cancer. Some clones are missing from TCRdb's copy, which holds only in-frame ones; the method was immunoSEQ multiplex PCR. The data hold tens of thousands of clones, with about 72% observed a single time. Sequences were derived from peripheral blood, sampled from a patient treated with radiotherapy plus ipilimumab. These receptors all stem from a human donor with non-small cell lung cancer who had stable disease on radiotherapy plus ipilimumab.

The chain combines TRBV7-8 with TRBJ1-4; possibly TRBD1 for D (6 bases). Trimming stripped 5 bases from V and 5 bases from J, with 12 bases between. Germline V CDR1 and CDR2: SGHVS, FQNEAQ. The CDR3 is 14 residues long. CDR3 amino acids: CASSPRQANEKLFF. Written as DNA, the CDR3 is TGTGCCAGCAGCCCGAGACAGGCGAATGAAAAACTGTTTTTT.

The CDR3, as DNA: TGTGCCAGCAGTGATGGGAGGCGGGGGGCTTACAATGAGCAGTTCTTC. This gives the protein CASSDGRRGAYNEQFF. The chain uses TRBV2 and TRBJ2-1; TRBD2 aligns across 8 bases. Germline CDR1 SNHLY, CDR2 FYNNEI. V gave up 3 bases and J gave up 4 bases; unmatched junction bases: 8. CDR3 length: 16 residues.

This clone appeared a few times. The chain recombines TRBV18 with TRBJ2-5; the D is unclear. This CDR3 spans 14 amino acids. V gave up 4 bases and J gave up 0 bases, with 9 bases separating them. From germline, CDR1 is KGHSH and CDR2 LQKENI. Here the CDR3 DNA reads TGTGCCAGCTCACTACCCGTCCACCAAGAGACCCAGTACTTC. This translates into CASSLPVHQETQYF.

V usage is TRBV6-5 and J usage is TRBJ2-7; D possibly matches TRBD1 or TRBD2 (5 bases each). V was shortened by 5 bases and J by 4 bases, with 15 bases between the two germline ends. The CDR3 has 14 amino acids. The germline V gene has CDR1 MNHEY and CDR2 SVGAGI. CDR3 protein: CASSDRGVRYEQYV. DNA of the CDR3: TGTGCCAGCAGTGATCGGGGCGTCCGTTACGAGCAGTACGTC.

The V and J genes are TRBV6-6 and TRBJ1-1; D possibly corresponds to TRBD1 (5 bases). V was shortened by 3 bases and J by 4 bases, with 6 bases between the two germline ends. The germline V gene has CDR1 MNHNY and CDR2 SVGAGI (reference sequence). The CDR3 totals 12 residues. The CDR3 sequence: CASSYGATEAFF. The CDR3 DNA reads as TGTGCCAGCAGTTATGGGGCCACTGAAGCTTTCTTT.

V and J are TRBV5-1 and TRBJ1-2; TRBD1 might be the D (5 bases). Looked up from germline, CDR1 is SGHRS and CDR2 is YFSETQ. This CDR3 has 12 residues. The V end lost 4 bases, the J end lost 8 bases, and 12 bases lay between the germline ends. CDR3 nucleotides: TGCGCCAGCAGCGAGGACAAGAAGGGCTACACCTTC. Protein: CASSEDKKGYTF.

The chain is built from TRBV2 and TRBJ2-5, with D possibly matching TRBD1 (6 bases). CDR1 SNHLY and CDR2 FYNNEI come from the germline V gene. This CDR3 spans 15 amino acids. Trimming removed 5 bases from V and 3 bases from J, with 16 bases in between. The DNA of the CDR3 is TGTGCCAGCAGTTCGGCCGGGACACCAAAAGAGACCCAGTACTTC. Residues: CASSSAGTPKETQYF.

The J gene is TRBJ2-6, the V gene TRBV5-1; D is perhaps TRBD1 or TRBD2 (5 bases each). V lost 1 base, J lost 4 bases, and 21 bases lay in between. Germline loops: CDR1 SGHRS, CDR2 YFSETQ. CDR3 length: 19 residues. CDR3 sequence: CASSLRSGTVTGGANVLTF. The CDR3, as DNA: TGCGCCAGCAGCTTGAGGTCGGGGACGGTCACGGGAGGGGCCAACGTCCTGACTTTC.

V usage is TRBV6-5 and J usage is TRBJ2-7; 11 bases agree with TRBD1. Trimming cost V 6 bases and J 5 bases; bases outside gene matches: 9. The CDR3 runs 15 residues. The V gene's germline CDR1 is MNHEY and CDR2 SVGAGI. CDR3: CASRDAGTGGHEQYV. Here the CDR3 DNA reads TGTGCCAGCAGAGACGCCGGGACAGGGGGTCACGAGCAGTACGTC.

This clone has a handful of counts. The V and J genes are TRBV2 and TRBJ1-4, with D uncertain. Per germline, CDR1 SNHLY and CDR2 FYNNEI. Trimming pared 4 bases from V and 8 bases from J, leaving 17 bases between. CDR3 length: 15 residues. In DNA form, the CDR3 reads TGTGCCAGCAGTGTTCAAGGACTCCCCGGGGAAAAACTGTTTTTT. Translation gives CASSVQGLPGEKLFF.

With respect to this clone: The sample contains more than one DNA sequence encoding this CDR3. The chain combines TRBV5-6 with TRBJ1-1; D uncertain. There are 13 residues in the CDR3. Germline assignment: CDR1 SGHDT and CDR2 YYEEEE. Trimming removed 1 base from V and 0 bases from J, with 4 bases in between. The CDR3 bases are TGTGCCAGCAGCTTGCCGGTGAACACTGAAGCTTTCTTT. Amino acids: CASSLPVNTEAFF.

In this sample, this clone is medium-sized. The genes are TRBV7-6 and TRBJ2-7, with no clear D. The CDR3 is made up of 14 amino acids. V gave up 2 bases and J gave up 2 bases, with 10 bases separating them. Germline loops: CDR1 SGHVS, CDR2 FNYEAQ. The CDR3 spells CASSLSSSTYEQYF. The CDR3 bases are TGTGCCAGCAGCTTAAGCTCCTCCACCTACGAGCAGTACTTC.

The genes are TRBV18 and TRBJ2-5; D call uncertain. CDR3 length: 12 amino acids. Per the germline V gene, CDR1 is KGHSH and CDR2 is LQKENI. V was clipped by 2 bases and J by 6 bases, with 7 bases between them. The CDR3 sequence: CASSPEAKTQYF. Here the CDR3 DNA reads TGTGCCAGCTCACCAGAGGCAAAGACCCAGTACTTC. Filled out from reference TRBV18 and TRBJ2-5, the complete variable domain reads NAGVMQNPRHLVRRRGQEARLRCSPMKGHSHVYWYRQLPEEGLKFMVYLQKENIIDESGMPKERFSAEFPKEGPSILRIQQVVRGDSAAYFCASSPEAKTQYFGPGTRLLVL.

Only one count was recorded for this clone. This chain connects TRBV6-5 to TRBJ2-2; the D gene is possibly TRBD2 (6 bases). Trimming pared 2 bases from V and 0 bases from J, leaving 10 bases between. Germline V gives CDR1 MNHEY, CDR2 SVGAGI. The CDR3 length is 16 residues. The CDR3 DNA is TGTGCCAGCAGTTACGTCGGGAGATCGAACACCGGGGAGCTGTTTTTT. It is translated as CASSYVGRSNTGELFF.

The V call is TRBV5-6, the J call TRBJ1-1; 7 nucleotides agree with TRBD1. The V segment lost 0 bases and the J segment 0 bases; nucleotides outside the gene matches: 8. The CDR3 length is 17 residues. Germline CDR1 is SGHDT and CDR2 is YYEEEE. CDR3 coding DNA: TGTGCCAGCAGCTTGGTAACGACAGGGCTTATGAACACTGAAGCTTTCTTT. Translating it yields CASSLVTTGLMNTEAFF. The full variable domain, completed using reference TRBV5-6 and TRBJ1-1, is DAGVTQSPTHLIKTRGQQVTLRCSPKSGHDTVSWYQQALGQGPQFIFQYYEEEERQRGNFPDRFSGHQFPNYSSELNVNALLLGDSALYLCASSLVTTGLMNTEAFFGQGTRLTVV.

The CDR3 coding sequence is TGTGCCAGCAGCTTAACGGGGAGTGGGACTGAAGCTTTCTTT. Its protein is CASSLTGSGTEAFF. V is TRBV7-9 and J is TRBJ1-1, with unresolved D. The germline V gene has CDR1 SEHNR and CDR2 FQNEAQ (reference sequence). This CDR3 contains 14 residues. The germline V and J ends were trimmed by 2 bases and 5 bases, with 12 bases remaining between them.

The V and J genes are TRBV15 and TRBJ1-6, with D uncertain. Trimming left V 0 bases short and J 7 bases short, with 4 bases between. Germline values: CDR1 LNHNV, CDR2 YYDKDF (reference sequence). The CDR3 consists of 13 residues. The CDR3 protein is CATSRDKNSPLHF. Here the CDR3 DNA reads TGTGCCACCAGCAGAGATAAAAATTCACCCCTCCACTTT.

The rearrangement joins TRBV5-4 to TRBJ2-7; D possibly corresponds to TRBD1 (7 bases). This CDR3 is 15 amino acids long. V shed 4 bases and J shed 1 base, with 15 bases lying between them. Germline V gives CDR1 SGHNT, CDR2 YYREEE (reference sequence). This CDR3 reads CASSGGTASSYEQYF. The DNA for the CDR3 is TGTGCCAGCAGCGGGGGGACAGCTTCATCCTACGAGCAGTACTTC.

The chain uses TRBV5-1 and TRBJ2-7, with D perhaps TRBD1 (6 bases). Trimming removed 3 bases at V and 0 bases at J, with 10 bases between. Germline V lookup: CDR1 SGHRS, CDR2 YFSETQ. The CDR3 is 14 amino acids. The CDR3, as DNA: TGCGCCAGCAGCTCGGACAGCCTCTCCTACGAGCAGTACTTC. The encoded protein is CASSSDSLSYEQYF.

In its sample, this clone was seen a few times. The genes are TRBV5-1 and TRBJ1-3, with D unresolved. This CDR3 is 16 amino acids long. The V gene's germline CDR1 is SGHRS and CDR2 YFSETQ. Trimming took 0 bases from V and 2 from J, leaving 12 bases between them. The CDR3 spells CASSLDPVAPGNTIYF. The CDR3 DNA reads TGCGCCAGCAGCTTGGACCCGGTGGCCCCTGGAAACACCATATATTTT.

The V call is TRBV4-3, the J call TRBJ1-2; tentative D call: TRBD1 (5 bases). There are 16 residues in the CDR3. The V end lost 2 bases, the J end lost 4 bases, and 17 bases lay between the germline ends. Germline CDR1 reads LGHNA; CDR2 reads YSLEER. CDR3 loop: CASSQTQGQTFYGYTF. The CDR3 DNA follows: TGCGCCAGCAGCCAAACGCAGGGCCAGACTTTCTATGGCTACACCTTC.

This clone was observed a single time. The chain couples TRBV28 to TRBJ2-3; 9 bases are shared with TRBD2. Looked up from germline, CDR1 is MDHEN and CDR2 is SYDVKM. V lost 8 bases, J lost 3 bases, and 9 bases stayed unmatched. The CDR3 contains 15 residues. DNA of the CDR3: TGTGCCAGCTGGCGGGGGGGCTTTATGACAGATACGCAGTATTTT. It yields the protein CASWRGGFMTDTQYF.

The rearrangement links TRBV10-2 to TRBJ1-5, with a tentative D call TRBD1 (6 bases). The V gene lost 3 bases and the J gene lost 5 bases, with 14 bases spanning the gap. From germline, CDR1 is WSHSY and CDR2 SAAADI. The CDR3 runs to 15 residues. The CDR3 sequence: CASSDLQGMDQPQHF. In nucleotides, the CDR3 is TGCGCCAGCAGTGATCTACAGGGAATGGATCAGCCCCAGCATTTT.

V is TRBV28 and J is TRBJ1-2; D gene uncertain. Trimming stripped 1 base from V and 7 bases from J, with 7 bases between. This CDR3 has 12 residues. The germline gives CDR1 MDHEN, CDR2 SYDVKM. Here the CDR3 reads CASSLSGFGYTF. DNA for the CDR3: TGTGCCAGCAGTTTATCCGGGTTTGGCTACACCTTC.

J is TRBJ2-7 and V is TRBV4-3, with D perhaps TRBD1 or TRBD2 (6 bases each). CDR1 and CDR2 (germline): LGHNA, YSLEER. The CDR3 spans 14 residues. The ends were cut back, 1 base at V and 5 bases at J, with 12 bases in the middle. The CDR3 loop reads CASSQVQGLDEQYF. In DNA, the CDR3 is TGCGCCAGCAGCCAAGTACAGGGACTGGACGAGCAGTACTTC.

This clone came up a few times. This chain uses TRBV7-3 with TRBJ1-2; D uncertain. CDR3 length: 14 amino acids. V lost 6 bases to trimming and J lost 4 bases, with 15 bases between them. Germline values: CDR1 SGHTA, CDR2 FQGTGA. CDR3 nucleotides: TGTGCCAGCAGTTTAGTAGGCGGGCGCTATGGCTACACCTTC. This encodes CASSLVGGRYGYTF. Drawing the rest from reference TRBV7-3 and TRBJ1-2, the complete variable domain is GAGVSQTPSNKVTEKGKYVELRCDPISGHTALYWYRQSLGQGPEFLIYFQGTGAADDSGLPNDRFFAVRPEGSVSTLKIQRTERGDSAVYLCASSLVGGRYGYTFGSGTRLTVV.

A single count supports this clone. V is TRBV6-5 and J is TRBJ1-6; D may be TRBD1 (6 bases). CDR3 size: 14 residues. Trimming pared 0 bases from V and 7 bases from J, leaving 7 bases between. Germline loops: CDR1 MNHEY, CDR2 SVGAGI. The CDR3 loop is CASSYSTGNSPLHF. CDR3 DNA: TGTGCCAGCAGTTACTCCACAGGGAATTCACCCCTCCACTTT.

The gene calls are TRBV6-5 and TRBJ1-1; perhaps TRBD1 as D (6 bases). The V and J ends lost 6 bases and 4 bases respectively, with 9 bases between them. The CDR3 covers 12 residues. Looked up from germline, CDR1 is MNHEY and CDR2 is SVGAGI. The CDR3 sequence is CASSRGGTEAFF. As DNA, the CDR3 is TGTGCCAGCAGCCGAGGGGGCACTGAAGCTTTCTTT.

This rearrangement joins TRBV5-1 to TRBJ1-2; D call uncertain. From germline, CDR1 is SGHRS and CDR2 YFSETQ. CDR3 length equals 14 residues. Trimming took off 0 bases at V and 5 bases at J, with 11 bases between the two ends. The CDR3 DNA follows: TGCGCCAGCAGCTTGGTCGGCACCGAATATGGCTACACCTTC. Amino acids: CASSLVGTEYGYTF.

The chain is built from TRBV30 and TRBJ2-7; D unresolved. Germline-derived CDR1 and CDR2 are GTSNPN and SVGIG (reference sequence). This CDR3 has 14 amino acids. The V end lost 6 bases, the J end lost 4 bases, and 19 bases lay between the germline ends. The CDR3: CACSKTSLGYEQYF. CDR3 nucleotides: TGTGCCTGTAGTAAAACGAGCTTGGGATACGAGCAGTACTTC.